The rows below give T cell receptor beta chains drawn from one sample of a study of blood T cell repertoires in COVID-19. Generated by immunoSEQ multiplex PCR, the TCRdb table keeps only in-frame clones and is missing some. The top ten clones hold 1.5% to 2% of a sample with more than 200,000 clones, about 87% of them seen once. The specimen was peripheral blood. The receptors originated from a man aged 65 to 79 with acute or convalescent COVID-19. Both conserved end residues are part of each CDR3. Fields, in order: V gene, clone size, J gene, CDR3 length, D gene, CDR3 protein, CDR3 DNA. The D gene is left open where the match is weak. Clone size is given for some rows only: seen once, a few or many times, or a class if the clone is expanded.

>TRBV7-9|.|TRBJ1-5|13|.
CASSPQGPEPQHF
TGTGCCAGCAGCCCACAGGGTCCGGAGCCCCAGCATTTT
>TRBV28|.|TRBJ1-2|13|TRBD1
CASRRDSNYGYTF
TGTGCCAGCAGACGGGACAGTAACTATGGCTACACCTTC
>TRBV5-4|.|TRBJ1-3|14|.
CASSLDAIGNTIYF
TGTGCCAGCAGCCTGGATGCGATTGGAAACACCATATATTTT
>TRBV29-1|.|TRBJ2-2|15|TRBD2
CSVFTSGSNTGELFF
TGCAGCGTTTTTACTAGCGGTTCGAACACCGGGGAGCTGTTTTTT
>TRBV6-5|.|TRBJ2-7|14|TRBD1
CASSRTGDFYEQYF
TGTGCCAGCAGCCGGACAGGGGACTTCTACGAGCAGTACTTC
>TRBV19|.|TRBJ2-1|14|.
CASSIVDSRNEQFF
TGTGCCAGTAGTATAGTGGACAGCAGGAATGAGCAGTTCTTC
>TRBV4-2|.|TRBJ1-2|14|TRBD1
CASSQVSQGVGYTF
TGTGCCAGCAGCCAAGTGAGCCAGGGGGTCGGCTACACCTTC
>TRBV7-6|.|TRBJ1-3|17|TRBD1
CASSLRRTGASGNTIYF
TGTGCCAGCAGCTTAAGAAGAACAGGGGCGTCGGGAAACACCATATATTTT
>TRBV24-1|.|TRBJ2-5|16|TRBD2
CATSDPSRAGGETQYF
TGTGCCACCAGTGATCCCTCTCGGGCGGGGGGGGAGACCCAGTACTTC
>TRBV29-1|.|TRBJ2-3|16|.
CSVETGGGGGTDTQYF
TGCAGCGTTGAAACAGGCGGCGGAGGGGGCACAGATACGCAGTATTTT
>TRBV5-1|.|TRBJ2-5|14|TRBD2
CASSLEGGSETQYF
TGCGCCAGCAGCTTGGAAGGCGGGAGTGAGACCCAGTACTTC
>TRBV15|.|TRBJ2-7|14|.
CATSRGRDGYEQYF
TGTGCCACCAGCAGAGGGCGGGACGGGTACGAGCAGTACTTC
>TRBV3-1/TRBV3-2|.|TRBJ2-1|13|.
CASTSRAYNEQFF
TGTGCCAGCACCAGCCGGGCCTACAATGAGCAGTTCTTC
>TRBV5-8|.|TRBJ2-1|13|TRBD1
CASSLQGNNEQFF
TGTGCCAGCAGCTTACAGGGGAACAATGAGCAGTTCTTC
>TRBV20-1|.|TRBJ1-5|15|.
CSASLSVDSNQPQHF
TGCAGTGCTAGTTTGTCAGTCGATAGCAATCAGCCCCAGCATTTT
>TRBV28|once|TRBJ2-5|12|TRBD2
CASEQGGETQYF
TGTGCCAGCGAGCAGGGAGGGGAGACCCAGTACTTC
>TRBV7-3|.|TRBJ2-1|16|TRBD2
CASSSTGREAYNEQFF
TGTGCCAGCAGCTCCACGGGGAGGGAGGCCTACAATGAGCAGTTCTTC
>TRBV7-9|.|TRBJ2-5|12|.
CATGPGKETQYF
TGTGCCACCGGCCCAGGGAAGGAGACCCAGTACTTC
>TRBV12-5|.|TRBJ2-1|19|TRBD2
CASGLVWTSGREFDNEQFF
TGTGCTAGTGGTTTGGTATGGACTAGCGGGAGGGAGTTCGACAATGAGCAGTTCTTC
>TRBV7-9|few|TRBJ2-7|15|.
CASSSGLPGSYEQYF
TGTGCCAGCAGCTCGGGACTTCCAGGTTCCTACGAGCAGTACTTC
>TRBV28|.|TRBJ2-1|17|TRBD2
CASSLWKGTSGLQGQFF
TGTGCCAGCAGTTTGTGGAAAGGGACTAGCGGCCTACAAGGGCAGTTCTTC
>TRBV10-3|.|TRBJ1-2|15|TRBD1
CAISETGGERYGYTF
TGTGCCATCAGTGAAACAGGGGGCGAGAGGTATGGCTACACCTTC
>TRBV9|.|TRBJ2-1|19|TRBD2
CASSTHSGTSGRAQYEQFF
TGTGCCAGCAGCACCCACTCCGGGACTAGCGGGAGGGCCCAGTATGAGCAGTTCTTC
>TRBV12-5|.|TRBJ1-1|13|.
CASGVQGTTEAFF
TGTGCTAGTGGTGTCCAGGGGACCACTGAAGCTTTCTTT
>TRBV3-1/TRBV3-2|.|TRBJ2-2|14|.
CASSQYTSSGELFF
TGTGCCAGCAGCCAGTATACTAGCTCCGGGGAGCTGTTTTTT
>TRBV30|.|TRBJ1-2|13|.
CAWEEGYGYGYTF
TGTGCCTGGGAGGAGGGTTATGGCTATGGCTACACCTTC
>TRBV6-2/TRBV6-3|.|TRBJ2-2|17|.
CASSPLPRTWGTGELFF
TGTGCCAGCAGTCCCCTGCCGAGGACATGGGGCACCGGGGAGCTGTTTTTT
>TRBV5-1|.|TRBJ2-7|15|TRBD1
CASSSTGELTYEQYF
TGCGCCAGCAGCTCGACAGGGGAACTTACCTACGAGCAGTACTTC
>TRBV18|.|TRBJ2-2|16|.
CASSPQVGGETGELFF
TGTGCCAGCTCACCACAGGTCGGCGGGGAAACCGGGGAGCTGTTTTTT
>TRBV24-1|.|TRBJ2-1|16|.
CATSDGGRGVGHEQFF
TGTGCCACCAGTGATGGGGGCAGGGGAGTGGGGCATGAGCAGTTCTTC
>TRBV4-3|.|TRBJ2-3|20|TRBD2
CASSQDPPLSGRAGADTQYF
TGCGCCAGCAGCCAAGATCCCCCCCTTAGCGGGAGGGCCGGGGCAGATACGCAGTATTTT
>TRBV9|.|TRBJ1-2|15|TRBD1
CASSLSGQGARSYTF
TGTGCCAGCAGCCTCAGTGGACAGGGGGCAAGGTCCTACACCTTC
>TRBV4-1|.|TRBJ2-2|16|.
CASSQVAGHNTGELFF
TGCGCCAGCAGCCAAGTGGCGGGGCACAACACCGGGGAGCTGTTTTTT
>TRBV6-5|medium-sized|TRBJ2-2|13|.
CASSYREPGELFF
TGTGCCAGCAGTTACAGGGAGCCCGGGGAGCTGTTTTTT
>TRBV18|.|TRBJ1-2|13|.
CASSPRATDGYTF
TGTGCCAGCTCACCACGCGCGACAGACGGCTACACCTTC
>TRBV19|.|TRBJ1-5|15|.
CASSMRAGEGQAQHF
TGTGCCAGTAGTATGAGAGCAGGGGAGGGCCAGGCCCAGCATTTT
>TRBV9|.|TRBJ2-7|15|.
CASSPLSGSSYEQYF
TGTGCCAGCAGCCCCCTTAGCGGTAGCTCCTACGAGCAGTACTTC
>TRBV23-1|.|TRBJ2-7|14|TRBD1
CASSRTGGIYEQYF
TGCGCCAGCAGTCGGACAGGGGGGATTTACGAGCAGTACTTC
>TRBV5-6|.|TRBJ2-7|15|.
CASSLDPGDLYEQYF
TGTGCCAGCAGCTTGGACCCAGGGGACCTCTACGAGCAGTACTTC
>TRBV5-1|.|TRBJ2-2|15|TRBD1
CASTSSQGAAGELFF
TGCGCCAGCACCTCCTCCCAGGGGGCGGCCGGGGAGCTGTTTTTT
>TRBV3-1/TRBV3-2|.|TRBJ1-2|14|.
CASSPTGIYHGYTF
TGTGCCAGCAGCCCGACGGGGATTTATCATGGCTACACCTTC
>TRBV10-3|.|TRBJ1-6|16|TRBD1
CAISFGTAITNSPLHF
TGTGCCATCAGCTTCGGGACAGCCATCACTAATTCACCCCTCCACTTT
>TRBV5-5|few|TRBJ1-3|17|.
CASSLVPRGLSGNTIYF
TGTGCCAGCAGCTTGGTGCCGCGGGGCCTCTCTGGAAACACCATATATTTT
>TRBV6-6|.|TRBJ1-6|16|.
CASNRDLRGLNSPLHF
TGTGCCAGCAATCGAGATTTGCGGGGACTCAATTCACCCCTCCACTTT
>TRBV5-6|.|TRBJ2-7|12|.
CASSLGQRKQYF
TGTGCCAGCAGCTTGGGACAGAGGAAGCAGTACTTC
>TRBV28|.|TRBJ1-1|11|.
CASTSPTEAFF
TGTGCCAGCACCTCCCCCACTGAAGCTTTCTTT
>TRBV6-6|.|TRBJ2-7|14|TRBD2
CASRQTSGSYEQYF
TGTGCCAGCAGGCAAACTAGCGGGAGCTACGAGCAGTACTTC
>TRBV11-3|.|TRBJ2-2|17|TRBD1
CASSSAFLGQGGGELFF
TGTGCCAGCAGCTCAGCTTTTTTAGGACAGGGAGGAGGGGAGCTGTTTTTT
>TRBV3-1/TRBV3-2|once|TRBJ2-1|16|TRBD2
CASSPRASGSWNEQFF
TGTGCCAGCAGCCCCCGGGCTAGCGGGAGTTGGAATGAGCAGTTCTTC